The clone carrying this TCR beta chain was counted only a few times. This entry is derived from a study of graft-versus-host responses after intestinal transplantation. Whole-study findings and limits: Declines in HvG clones occurring early post-transplant were associated with peak circulating GvH clone levels.

Deletions cut 1 base from V and 3 bases from J, with 9 bases between. The CDR3 totals 14 residues. Germline CDR1 is SGDLS and CDR2 is YYNGEE. Using immunoSEQ multiplex PCR, the repertoire was profiled, and TCRdb retains in-frame clones only, with some absent. The table shows about 15,000 clones, with 29% occurring only once. V usage is TRBV9 and J usage is TRBJ2-3; maybe TRBD2 (5 bases). Sequencing was performed on alloreactive CD4+ T cells from a mixed lymphocyte reaction culture, taken before intestinal transplant. Subset meaning: CFSE-low proliferating T cells sorted from roughly six-day pre-transplant mixed lymphocyte reaction (GvH or HvG direction). This receptor was obtained from a human patient who received an intestinal transplant. The CDR3 DNA reads as TGTGCCAGCAGCGTAATAGCGAGGACAGATACGCAGTATTTT. Its protein is CASSVIARTDTQYF.